This T cell receptor beta chain emerged from a study of OX40 agonist ivuxolimab in advanced cancers. In the study overall: Three patients responded partially, comprising one with hepatocellular carcinoma and two with cutaneous melanoma.

Points from the study as a whole: Expanded clones were, on average, more numerous among CD8+ T cells than CD4+.

Produced via immunoSEQ multiplex PCR; TCRdb's table is partial and in-frame only. The sample includes approximately 100,000 clones, about nine tenths of them seen just once. The V gene end was trimmed by 5 bases and the J gene end by 5 bases; junction bases not matched to a gene: 8. The CDR3 sequence is 15 residues long. Germline values: CDR1 LNHDA, CDR2 SQIVND (reference sequence). This clone came up once. Its antigen is unknown. The chain recombines TRBV19 with TRBJ2-5; 10 positions match TRBD2. The sequencing used CD4+ or CD8+ T cells sorted from blood, collected in a trial of the OX40 agonist ivuxolimab. This clonotype originated in an adult with an advanced solid tumor such as melanoma, head and neck, liver or kidney cancer. CDR3 sequence (DNA): TGTGCCAGTAGTGCAGCGGGACTAGCGATGGAGACCCAGTACTTC. Protein product: CASSAAGLAMETQYF.